Listed below are T cell receptor beta chains from one sample, sequenced in a study of graft-versus-host responses after intestinal transplantation. Using immunoSEQ multiplex PCR, the repertoire was profiled, and TCRdb retains in-frame clones only, with some absent. In the table there are about 70,000 clones, around 90% of which are singletons. Their specific antigens are unknown. This specimen consisted of unstimulated CD8+ T cells sorted from spleen or lymph node cells, obtained before transplant. The receptors shown here come from a human donor who was the organ donor for an intestinal transplant. Each CDR3 is given with its conserved first and last residue. Each record gives: clone size, D gene, V gene, J gene, CDR3 length, CDR3 protein, CDR3 DNA. The D gene is left open where the match is weak. Only some rows state a clone size, as once, few, many or a class for expanded clones.

size: -; D: -; V: TRBV5-4; J: TRBJ2-4; length: 16; CDR3: CASSPQGVIAKNIQYF; DNA: TGTGCCAGCAGCCCACAGGGTGTCATAGCCAAAAACATTCAGTACTTC
size: -; D: -; V: TRBV5-4; J: TRBJ1-2; length: 15; CDR3: CASSSFQGGGYGYTF; DNA: TGTGCCAGCAGCTCCTTCCAGGGAGGGGGCTATGGCTACACCTTC
size: -; D: -; V: TRBV6-1; J: TRBJ1-4; length: 14; CDR3: CASSWTEPNEKLFF; DNA: TGTGCCAGCAGCTGGACAGAACCGAATGAAAAACTGTTTTTT
size: -; D: -; V: TRBV4-1; J: TRBJ1-6; length: 15; CDR3: CASSQQGGYNSPLHF; DNA: TGCGCCAGCAGCCAACAGGGAGGGTATAATTCACCCCTCCACTTT
size: -; D: TRBD1; V: TRBV4-3; J: TRBJ1-5; length: 15; CDR3: CASSLGQGQGQPQHF; DNA: TGCGCCAGCAGCCTTGGACAGGGGCAAGGTCAGCCCCAGCATTTT
size: once; D: -; V: TRBV14; J: TRBJ2-5; length: 17; CDR3: CASSQDQGPLYQETQYF; DNA: TGTGCCAGCAGCCAAGATCAGGGGCCCTTGTACCAAGAGACCCAGTACTTC
size: -; D: -; V: TRBV28; J: TRBJ2-1; length: 14; CDR3: CASSLVGVDNEQFF; DNA: TGTGCCAGCAGTTTGGTCGGGGTGGACAATGAGCAGTTCTTC
size: -; D: TRBD1; V: TRBV9; J: TRBJ1-2; length: 15; CDR3: CASSADRGGPYGYTF; DNA: TGTGCCAGCAGCGCCGACCGAGGGGGCCCCTATGGCTACACCTTC
size: once; D: TRBD1; V: TRBV5-8; J: TRBJ1-2; length: 19; CDR3: CASSKSLRSPGQGTYGYTF; DNA: TGTGCCAGCAGCAAATCGCTAAGGTCCCCGGGACAGGGGACCTATGGCTACACCTTC
size: -; D: TRBD1; V: TRBV6-5; J: TRBJ1-1; length: 14; CDR3: CASSYETGGTEAFF; DNA: TGTGCCAGCAGTTATGAGACAGGGGGCACTGAAGCTTTCTTT
size: -; D: -; V: TRBV7-9; J: TRBJ1-2; length: 15; CDR3: CASSLTLRDNYGYTF; DNA: TGTGCCAGCAGCTTAACCTTACGAGATAACTATGGCTACACCTTC
size: -; D: -; V: TRBV7-9; J: TRBJ2-2; length: 14; CDR3: CASSLAHRTGELFF; DNA: TGTGCCAGCAGCTTAGCGCACAGAACCGGGGAGCTGTTTTTT
size: -; D: -; V: TRBV11-2; J: TRBJ2-5; length: 12; CDR3: CASSSLQETQYF; DNA: TGTGCCAGCAGCTCCTTACAAGAGACCCAGTACTTC
size: -; D: TRBD2; V: TRBV27; J: TRBJ2-1; length: 15; CDR3: CASSLIAGGPREQFF; DNA: TGTGCCAGCAGTTTAATAGCGGGGGGGCCGCGCGAGCAGTTCTTC
size: -; D: -; V: TRBV28; J: TRBJ1-1; length: 13; CDR3: CASSLGPGTEAFF; DNA: TGTGCCAGCAGTTTAGGGCCAGGCACTGAAGCTTTCTTT
size: once; D: -; V: TRBV30; J: TRBJ1-2; length: 15; CDR3: CAWSVGQANFYGYTF; DNA: TGTGCCTGGAGTGTAGGCCAGGCGAACTTTTATGGCTACACCTTC
size: -; D: -; V: TRBV28; J: TRBJ2-1; length: 13; CDR3: CASSFGGQNEQFF; DNA: TGTGCCAGCAGTTTCGGGGGGCAGAATGAGCAGTTCTTC
size: -; D: TRBD2; V: TRBV29-1; J: TRBJ2-3; length: 13; CDR3: CSGSTSGGDTQYF; DNA: TGCAGCGGATCGACTAGCGGGGGAGATACGCAGTATTTT
size: -; D: -; V: TRBV28; J: TRBJ1-2; length: 14; CDR3: CASSTRGIQDGYTF; DNA: TGTGCCAGCAGTACCCGCGGCATACAGGATGGCTACACCTTC
size: -; D: TRBD1; V: TRBV15; J: TRBJ2-5; length: 15; CDR3: CATSERTGGAETQYF; DNA: TGTGCCACCAGCGAACGGACAGGGGGCGCGGAGACCCAGTACTTC
size: once; D: -; V: TRBV29-1; J: TRBJ1-2; length: 12; CDR3: CSSNTDSSGYTF; DNA: TGCAGCTCAAATACGGACAGCTCCGGCTACACCTTC
size: -; D: -; V: TRBV7-9; J: TRBJ2-2; length: 14; CDR3: CASSSAGAPGELFF; DNA: TGTGCCAGCAGCTCCGCGGGGGCGCCCGGGGAGCTGTTTTTT